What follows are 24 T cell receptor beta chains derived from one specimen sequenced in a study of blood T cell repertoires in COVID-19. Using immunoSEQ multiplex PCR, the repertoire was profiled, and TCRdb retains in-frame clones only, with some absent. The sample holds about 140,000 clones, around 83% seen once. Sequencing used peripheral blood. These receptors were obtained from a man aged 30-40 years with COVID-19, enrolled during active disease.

The CDR3 region is CASSAKPGLRSGANVLTF. CDR3 coding DNA: TGTGCCAGCAGTGCGAAACCGGGACTGCGCTCTGGGGCCAACGTCCTGACTTTC. This rearrangement joins TRBV27 to TRBJ2-6; weak D call: TRBD2 (6 bases). Germline CDR1 is MNHEY and CDR2 is SMNVEV (reference sequence). The CDR3 has 18 amino acids. V was shortened by 5 bases and J by 0 bases, with 17 bases between the two germline ends. The variable domain in full, with the rest retrieved from reference TRBV27 and TRBJ2-6, is EAQVTQNPRYLITVTGKKLTVTCSQNMNHEYMSWYRQDPGLGLRQIYYSMNVEVTDKGDVPEGYKVSRKEKRNFPLILESPSPNQTSLYFCASSAKPGLRSGANVLTFGAGSRLTVL.

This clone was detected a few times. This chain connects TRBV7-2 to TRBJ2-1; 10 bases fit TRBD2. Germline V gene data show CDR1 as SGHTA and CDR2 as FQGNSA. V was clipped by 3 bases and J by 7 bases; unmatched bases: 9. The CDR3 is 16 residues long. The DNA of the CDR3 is TGTGCCAGCAGCTTCACGAAAGCGGGAGGGTGGAATGAGCAGTTCTTC. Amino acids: CASSFTKAGGWNEQFF.

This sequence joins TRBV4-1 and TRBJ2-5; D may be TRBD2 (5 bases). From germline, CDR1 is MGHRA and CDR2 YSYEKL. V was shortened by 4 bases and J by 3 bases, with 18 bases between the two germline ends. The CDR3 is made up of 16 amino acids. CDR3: CASSPRGLGSKETQYF. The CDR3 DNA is TGCGCCAGCAGCCCTCGGGGTCTTGGGTCTAAAGAGACCCAGTACTTC.

CDR3 in amino acids: CASWSGDTQYF. The CDR3, as DNA: TGTGCCAGCTGGTCAGGAGATACGCAGTATTTT. The chain combines TRBV6-5 with TRBJ2-3; D gene unclear. The CDR3 length is 11 residues. Looked up from germline, CDR1 is MNHEY and CDR2 is SVGAGI. The V and J ends lost 8 bases and 5 bases respectively, with 8 bases between them.

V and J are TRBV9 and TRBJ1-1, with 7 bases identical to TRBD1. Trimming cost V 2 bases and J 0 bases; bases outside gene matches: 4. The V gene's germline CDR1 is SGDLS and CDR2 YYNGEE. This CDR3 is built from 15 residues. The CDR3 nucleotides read TGTGCCAGCAGCGTCCAGGGACAGCTGAACACTGAAGCTTTCTTT. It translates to CASSVQGQLNTEAFF.

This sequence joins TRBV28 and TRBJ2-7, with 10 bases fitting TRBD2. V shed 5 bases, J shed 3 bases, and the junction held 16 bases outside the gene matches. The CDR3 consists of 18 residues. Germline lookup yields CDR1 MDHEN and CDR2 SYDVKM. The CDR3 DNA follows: TGTGCCAGCAGTACGTCACGGGCTAGCGGGAGTCTAGGCTACGAGCAGTACTTC. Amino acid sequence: CASSTSRASGSLGYEQYF.

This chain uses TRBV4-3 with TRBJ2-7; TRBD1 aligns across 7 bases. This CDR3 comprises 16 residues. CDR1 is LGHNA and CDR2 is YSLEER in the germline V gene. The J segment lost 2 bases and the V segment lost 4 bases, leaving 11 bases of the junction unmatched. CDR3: CASSLYRGSSAYEQYF. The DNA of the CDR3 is TGCGCCAGCAGCCTATACAGGGGATCTTCGGCCTACGAGCAGTACTTC.

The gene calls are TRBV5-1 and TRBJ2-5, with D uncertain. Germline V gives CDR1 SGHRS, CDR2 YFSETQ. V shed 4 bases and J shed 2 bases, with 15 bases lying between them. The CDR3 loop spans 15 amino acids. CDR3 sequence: CASSPETSWQETQYF. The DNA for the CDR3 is TGCGCCAGCAGCCCCGAAACCAGTTGGCAAGAGACCCAGTACTTC.

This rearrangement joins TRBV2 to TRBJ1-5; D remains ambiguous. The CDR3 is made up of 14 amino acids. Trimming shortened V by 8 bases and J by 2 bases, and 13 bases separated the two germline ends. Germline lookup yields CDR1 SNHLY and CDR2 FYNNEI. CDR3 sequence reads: CASSGSLGNQPQHF. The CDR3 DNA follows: TGTGCCAGCTCCGGGTCTTTGGGCAATCAGCCCCAGCATTTT.

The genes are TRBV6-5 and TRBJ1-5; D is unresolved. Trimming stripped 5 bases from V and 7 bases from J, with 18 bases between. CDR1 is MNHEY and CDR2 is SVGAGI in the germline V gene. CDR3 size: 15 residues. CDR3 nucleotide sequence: TGTGCCAGCAGTACCGACGGGGTGTTAAGCCAGCCCCAGCATTTT. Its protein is CASSTDGVLSQPQHF.

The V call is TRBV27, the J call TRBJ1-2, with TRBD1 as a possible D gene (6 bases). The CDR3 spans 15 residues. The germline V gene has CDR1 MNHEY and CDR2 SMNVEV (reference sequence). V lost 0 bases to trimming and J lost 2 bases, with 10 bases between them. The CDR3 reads CASSLSSRGNYGYTF. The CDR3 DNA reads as TGTGCCAGCAGTTTATCGTCTAGGGGGAACTATGGCTACACCTTC.

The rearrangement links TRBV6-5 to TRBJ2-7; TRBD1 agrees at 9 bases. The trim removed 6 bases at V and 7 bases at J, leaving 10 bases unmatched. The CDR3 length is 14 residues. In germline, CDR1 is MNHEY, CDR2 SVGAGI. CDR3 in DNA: TGTGCCAGCAGCCTCGGGACAGGGCGGGCGGAGCAGTACTTC. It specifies CASSLGTGRAEQYF.

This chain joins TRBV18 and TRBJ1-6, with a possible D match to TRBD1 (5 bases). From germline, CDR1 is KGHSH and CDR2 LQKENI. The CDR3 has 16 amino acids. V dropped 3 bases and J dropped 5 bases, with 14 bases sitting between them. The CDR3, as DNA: TGTGCCAGCTCACCGTTTTTGATAGGGGATAATTCACCCCTCCACTTT. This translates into CASSPFLIGDNSPLHF. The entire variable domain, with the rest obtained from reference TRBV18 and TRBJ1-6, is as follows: NAGVMQNPRHLVRRRGQEARLRCSPMKGHSHVYWYRQLPEEGLKFMVYLQKENIIDESGMPKERFSAEFPKEGPSILRIQQVVRGDSAAYFCASSPFLIGDNSPLHFGNGTRLTVT.

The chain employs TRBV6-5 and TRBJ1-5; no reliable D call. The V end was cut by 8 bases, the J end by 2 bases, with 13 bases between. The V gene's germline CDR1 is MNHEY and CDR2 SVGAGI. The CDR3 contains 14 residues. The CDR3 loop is CASRRVSGNQPQHF. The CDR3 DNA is TGTGCCAGCCGGAGGGTTAGCGGCAATCAGCCCCAGCATTTT.

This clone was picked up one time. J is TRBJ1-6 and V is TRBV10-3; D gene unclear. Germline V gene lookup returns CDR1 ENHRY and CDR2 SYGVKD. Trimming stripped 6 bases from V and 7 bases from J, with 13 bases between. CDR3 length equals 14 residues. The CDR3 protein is CAISLGKLNSPLHF. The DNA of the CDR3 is TGTGCCATCAGCCTCGGGAAGTTGAATTCACCCCTCCACTTT.

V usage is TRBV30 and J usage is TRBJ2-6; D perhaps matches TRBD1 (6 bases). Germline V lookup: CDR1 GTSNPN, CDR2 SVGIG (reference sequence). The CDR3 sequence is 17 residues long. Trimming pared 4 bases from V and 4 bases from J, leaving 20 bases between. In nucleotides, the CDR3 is TGTGCCTGGACCATCCTCAGGCAGGGGAGAGGGGCCAACGTCCTGACTTTC. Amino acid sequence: CAWTILRQGRGANVLTF.

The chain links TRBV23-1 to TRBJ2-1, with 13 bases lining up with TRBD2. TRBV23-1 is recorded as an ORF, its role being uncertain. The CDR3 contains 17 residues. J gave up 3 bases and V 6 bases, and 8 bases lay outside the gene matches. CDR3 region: CASRTSGRTLYYNEQFF. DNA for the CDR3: TGCGCCAGCAGGACTAGCGGGAGGACCCTATACTACAATGAGCAGTTCTTC.

The DNA for the CDR3 is TGTGCCAGCAGCTTAGAACTAGCGGCGTACGAGCAGTACTTC. As protein: CASSLELAAYEQYF. The chain combines TRBV7-2 with TRBJ2-7; 8 positions match TRBD2. Germline trimming cut 1 base from V and 4 bases from J; bases unmatched to any gene: 3. Looked up from germline, CDR1 is SGHTA and CDR2 is FQGNSA. This CDR3 has 14 amino acids.

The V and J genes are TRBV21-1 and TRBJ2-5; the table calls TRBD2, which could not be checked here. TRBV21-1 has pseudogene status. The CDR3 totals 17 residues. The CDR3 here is CASSNGVLAGGRETQYF. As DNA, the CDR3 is TGTGCCAGCAGCAACGGGGTTCTAGCGGGAGGGCGGGAGACCCAGTACTTC.

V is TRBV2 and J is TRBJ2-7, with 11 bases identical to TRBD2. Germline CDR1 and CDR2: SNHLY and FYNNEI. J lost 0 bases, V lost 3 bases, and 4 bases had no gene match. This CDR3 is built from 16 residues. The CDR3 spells CASSDSGLAASYEQYF. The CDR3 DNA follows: TGTGCCAGCAGTGACTCGGGACTAGCGGCCTCCTACGAGCAGTACTTC. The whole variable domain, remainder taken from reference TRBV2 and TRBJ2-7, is EPEVTQTPSHQVTQMGQEVILRCVPISNHLYFYWYRQILGQKVEFLVSFYNNEISEKSEIFDDQFSVERPDGSNFTLKIRSTKLEDSAMYFCASSDSGLAASYEQYFGPGTRLTVT.

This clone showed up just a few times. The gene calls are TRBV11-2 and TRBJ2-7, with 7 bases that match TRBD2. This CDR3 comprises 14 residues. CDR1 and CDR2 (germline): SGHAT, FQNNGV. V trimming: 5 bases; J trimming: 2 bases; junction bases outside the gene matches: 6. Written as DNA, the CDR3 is TGTGCCAGCAGCGCAGTGGCGGGAGCCTACGAGCAGTACTTC. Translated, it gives CASSAVAGAYEQYF.

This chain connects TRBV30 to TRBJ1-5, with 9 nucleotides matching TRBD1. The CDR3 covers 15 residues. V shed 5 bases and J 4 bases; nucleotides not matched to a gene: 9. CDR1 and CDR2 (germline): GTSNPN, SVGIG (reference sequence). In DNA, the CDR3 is TGTGCCTGGGCCCTGGGGACAGGGACAAATCAGCCCCAGCATTTT. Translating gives CAWALGTGTNQPQHF.

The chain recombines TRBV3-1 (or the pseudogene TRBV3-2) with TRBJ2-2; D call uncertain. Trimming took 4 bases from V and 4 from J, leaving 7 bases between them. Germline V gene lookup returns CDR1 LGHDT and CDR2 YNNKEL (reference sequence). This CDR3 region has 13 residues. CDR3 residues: CASSPVLTGELFF. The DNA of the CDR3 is TGTGCCAGCAGCCCGGTTCTCACCGGGGAGCTGTTTTTT.

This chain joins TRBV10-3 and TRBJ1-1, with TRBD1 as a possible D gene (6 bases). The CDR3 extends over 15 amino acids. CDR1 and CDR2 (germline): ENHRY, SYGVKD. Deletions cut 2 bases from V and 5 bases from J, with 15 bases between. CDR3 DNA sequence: TGTGCCATCAGTGAGCCCCGCAGGGGAGAAACTGAAGCTTTCTTT. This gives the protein CAISEPRRGETEAFF.